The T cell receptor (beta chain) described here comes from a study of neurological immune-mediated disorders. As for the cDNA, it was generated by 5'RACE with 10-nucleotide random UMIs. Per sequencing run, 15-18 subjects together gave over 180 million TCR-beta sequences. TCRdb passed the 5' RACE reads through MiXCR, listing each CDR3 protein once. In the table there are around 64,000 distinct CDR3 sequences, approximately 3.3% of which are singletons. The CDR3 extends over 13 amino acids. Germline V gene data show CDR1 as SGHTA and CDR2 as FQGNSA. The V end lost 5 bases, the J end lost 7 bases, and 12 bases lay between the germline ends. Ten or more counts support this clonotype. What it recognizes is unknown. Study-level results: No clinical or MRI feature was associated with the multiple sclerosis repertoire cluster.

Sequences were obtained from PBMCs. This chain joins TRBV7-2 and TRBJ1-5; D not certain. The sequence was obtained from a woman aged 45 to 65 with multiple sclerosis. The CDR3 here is CASSQQSGQPQHF. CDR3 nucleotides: TGTGCCAGCAGCCAACAGTCCGGCCAGCCCCAGCATTTT.